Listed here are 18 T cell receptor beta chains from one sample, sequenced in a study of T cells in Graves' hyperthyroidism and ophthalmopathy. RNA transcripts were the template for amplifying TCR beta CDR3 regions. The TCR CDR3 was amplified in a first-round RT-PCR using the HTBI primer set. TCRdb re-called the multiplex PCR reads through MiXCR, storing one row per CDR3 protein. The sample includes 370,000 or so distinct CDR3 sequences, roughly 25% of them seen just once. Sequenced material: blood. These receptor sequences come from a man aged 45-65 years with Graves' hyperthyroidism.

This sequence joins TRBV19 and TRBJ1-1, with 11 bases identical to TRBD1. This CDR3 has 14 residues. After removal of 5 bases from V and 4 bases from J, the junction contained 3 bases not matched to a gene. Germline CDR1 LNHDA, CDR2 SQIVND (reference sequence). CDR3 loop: CASSDGQGATEAFF. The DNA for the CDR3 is TGTGCCAGTAGTGACGGACAGGGGGCCACTGAAGCTTTCTTT.

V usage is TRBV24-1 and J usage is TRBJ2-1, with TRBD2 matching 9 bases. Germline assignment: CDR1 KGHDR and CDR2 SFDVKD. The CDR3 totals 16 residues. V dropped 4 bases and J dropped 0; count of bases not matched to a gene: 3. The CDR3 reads CATSDRLADSYNEQFF. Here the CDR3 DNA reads TGTGCCACCAGTGACCGACTAGCGGACTCCTACAATGAGCAGTTCTTC.

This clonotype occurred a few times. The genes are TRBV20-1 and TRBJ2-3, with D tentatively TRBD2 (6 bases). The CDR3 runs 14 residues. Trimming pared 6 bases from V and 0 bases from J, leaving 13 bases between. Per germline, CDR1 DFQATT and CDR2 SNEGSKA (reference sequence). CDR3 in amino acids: CSAKGLASTDTQYF. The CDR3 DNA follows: TGCAGTGCCAAGGGGCTAGCGAGCACAGATACGCAGTATTTT.

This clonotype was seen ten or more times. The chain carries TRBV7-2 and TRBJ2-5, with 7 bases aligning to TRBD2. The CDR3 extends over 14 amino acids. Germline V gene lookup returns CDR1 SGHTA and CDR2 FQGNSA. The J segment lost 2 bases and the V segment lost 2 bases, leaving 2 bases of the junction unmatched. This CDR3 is CASSLQGGQETQYF. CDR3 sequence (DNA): TGTGCCAGCAGCTTACAGGGAGGGCAAGAGACCCAGTACTTC.

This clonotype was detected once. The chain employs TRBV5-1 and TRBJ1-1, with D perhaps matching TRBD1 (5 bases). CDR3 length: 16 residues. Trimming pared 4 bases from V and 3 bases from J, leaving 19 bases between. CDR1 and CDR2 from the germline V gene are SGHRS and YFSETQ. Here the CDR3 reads CASSRGSRVGYTEAFF. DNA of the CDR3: TGCGCCAGCAGCCGGGGATCCAGGGTAGGTTACACTGAAGCTTTCTTT.

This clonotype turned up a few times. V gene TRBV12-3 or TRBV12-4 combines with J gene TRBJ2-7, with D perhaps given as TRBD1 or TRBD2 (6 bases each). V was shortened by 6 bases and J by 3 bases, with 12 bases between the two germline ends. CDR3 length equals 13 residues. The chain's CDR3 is CASSSKGGYEQYF. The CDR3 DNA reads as TGTGCCAGCAGCTCCAAGGGGGGCTACGAGCAGTACTTC.

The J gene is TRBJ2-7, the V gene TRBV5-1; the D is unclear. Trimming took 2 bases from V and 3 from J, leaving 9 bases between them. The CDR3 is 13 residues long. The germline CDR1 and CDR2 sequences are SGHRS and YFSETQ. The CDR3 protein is CASSFRTNYEQYF. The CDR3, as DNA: TGCGCCAGCAGCTTCAGGACCAACTACGAGCAGTACTTC. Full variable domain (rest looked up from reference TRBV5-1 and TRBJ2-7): KAGVTQTPRYLIKTRGQQVTLSCSPISGHRSVSWYQQTPGQGLQFLFEYFSETQRNKGNFPGRFSGRQFSNSRSEMNVSTLELGDSALYLCASSFRTNYEQYFGPGTRLTVT.

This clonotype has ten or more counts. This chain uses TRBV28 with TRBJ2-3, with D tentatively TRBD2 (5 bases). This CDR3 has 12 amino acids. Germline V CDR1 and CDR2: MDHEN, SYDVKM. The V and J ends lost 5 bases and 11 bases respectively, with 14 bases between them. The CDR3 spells CASSPERMGQYF. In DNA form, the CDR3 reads TGTGCCAGCAGTCCCGAGCGGATGGGGCAGTATTTT.

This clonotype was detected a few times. For the CDR3, the DNA is TGTGCCAGCAGTATCGGACGGAACGCCGGCTACACCTTC. It translates to CASSIGRNAGYTF. The chain is built from TRBV28 and TRBJ1-2; D ambiguous. This CDR3 has 13 amino acids. Germline-derived CDR1 and CDR2 are MDHEN and SYDVKM. The germline V and J ends were trimmed by 5 bases and 8 bases, with 15 bases remaining between them.

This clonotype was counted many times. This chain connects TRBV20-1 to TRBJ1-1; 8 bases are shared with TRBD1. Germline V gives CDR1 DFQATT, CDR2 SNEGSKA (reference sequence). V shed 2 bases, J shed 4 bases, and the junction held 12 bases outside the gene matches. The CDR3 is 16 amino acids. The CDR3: CSARPLTGALITEAFF. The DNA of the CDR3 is TGCAGTGCTAGACCCCTGACAGGGGCCCTGATCACTGAAGCTTTCTTT.

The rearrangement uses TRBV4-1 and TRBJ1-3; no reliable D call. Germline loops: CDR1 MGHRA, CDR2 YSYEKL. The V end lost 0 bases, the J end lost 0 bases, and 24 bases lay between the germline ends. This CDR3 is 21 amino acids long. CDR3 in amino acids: CASSQDMAARRPFSSGNTIYF. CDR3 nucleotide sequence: TGCGCCAGCAGCCAAGATATGGCAGCCAGGCGACCCTTCTCCTCTGGAAACACCATATATTTT.

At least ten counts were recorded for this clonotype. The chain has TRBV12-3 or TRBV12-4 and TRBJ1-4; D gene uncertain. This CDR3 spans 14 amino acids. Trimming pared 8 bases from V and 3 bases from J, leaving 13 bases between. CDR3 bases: TGTGCCAGCGGAACGGCGGGTTCTAATGAAAAACTGTTTTTT. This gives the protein CASGTAGSNEKLFF.

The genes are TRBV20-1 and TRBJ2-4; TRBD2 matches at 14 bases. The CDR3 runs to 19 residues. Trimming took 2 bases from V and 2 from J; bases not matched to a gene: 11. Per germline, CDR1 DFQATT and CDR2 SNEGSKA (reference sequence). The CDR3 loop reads CSARTGTSGSIGSKNIQYF. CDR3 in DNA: TGCAGTGCTAGAACCGGGACTAGCGGGAGTATTGGGTCCAAAAACATTCAGTACTTC.

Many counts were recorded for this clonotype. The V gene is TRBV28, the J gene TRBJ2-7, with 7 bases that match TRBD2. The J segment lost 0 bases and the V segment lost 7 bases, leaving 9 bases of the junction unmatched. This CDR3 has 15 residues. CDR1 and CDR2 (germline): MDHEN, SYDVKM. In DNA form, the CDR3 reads TGTGCCAGCACCCTTGGAGGCGGGGGCTCCTACGAGCAGTACTTC. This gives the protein CASTLGGGGSYEQYF.

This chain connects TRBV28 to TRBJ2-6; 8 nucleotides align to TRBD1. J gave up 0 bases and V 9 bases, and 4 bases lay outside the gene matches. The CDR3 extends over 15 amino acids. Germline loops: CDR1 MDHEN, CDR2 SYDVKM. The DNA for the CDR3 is TGTGCCAGTAGAACAGGGGGCTCTGGGGCCAACGTCCTGACTTTC. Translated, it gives CASRTGGSGANVLTF. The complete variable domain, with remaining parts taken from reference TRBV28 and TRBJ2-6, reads DVKVTQSSRYLVKRTGEKVFLECVQDMDHENMFWYRQDPGLGLRLIYFSYDVKMKEKGDIPEGYSVSREKKERFSLILESASTNQTSMYLCASRTGGSGANVLTFGAGSRLTVL.

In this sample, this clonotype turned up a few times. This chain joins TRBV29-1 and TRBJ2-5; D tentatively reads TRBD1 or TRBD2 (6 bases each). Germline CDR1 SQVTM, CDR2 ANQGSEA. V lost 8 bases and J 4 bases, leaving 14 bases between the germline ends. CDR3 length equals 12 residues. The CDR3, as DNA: TGCAGCACCCACGAGGGGGGAGAGACCCAGTACTTC. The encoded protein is CSTHEGGETQYF. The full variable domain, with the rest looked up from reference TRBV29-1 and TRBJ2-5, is SAVISQKPSRDICQRGTSLTIQCQVDSQVTMMFWYRQQPGQSLTLIATANQGSEATYESGFVIDKFPISRPNLTFSTLTVSNMSPEDSSIYLCSTHEGGETQYFGPGTRLLVL.

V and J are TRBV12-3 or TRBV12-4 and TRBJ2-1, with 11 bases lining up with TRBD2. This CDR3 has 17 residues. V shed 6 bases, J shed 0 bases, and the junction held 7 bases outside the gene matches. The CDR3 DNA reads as TGTGCCAGCAGACCTGGGACTAGCGGTAGCTCCTACAATGAGCAGTTCTTC. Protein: CASRPGTSGSSYNEQFF.

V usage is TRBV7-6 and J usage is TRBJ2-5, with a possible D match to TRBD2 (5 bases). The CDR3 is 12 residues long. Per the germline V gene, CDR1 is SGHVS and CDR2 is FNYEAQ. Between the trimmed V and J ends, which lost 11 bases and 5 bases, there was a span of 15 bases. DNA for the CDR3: TGTGCCGGTCGGCAAGGAGGCGAGACCCAGTACTTC. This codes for CAGRQGGETQYF.